The source of this T cell receptor (beta chain) is a study of CD8 T cells in ankylosing spondylitis. General study points: Disease-linked clones reportedly showed significant enrichment in matched ankylosing spondylitis synovial fluid. A subset of motif variants has previously been described in the synovial fluid and blood of reactive arthritis.

Trimming cost V 5 bases and J 5 bases, with 18 bases left between them. Germline V gene data show CDR1 as SGHVS and CDR2 as FQNEAQ. The CDR3 contains 15 residues. TCRdb re-called the 5' RACE reads with MiXCR, one entry per CDR3 protein. The sample consists of about 360,000 distinct CDR3 sequences, roughly 20% of them appearing once. This clonotype was counted only a few times. What it binds is not known. Sequenced input: blood, either unsorted or a sorted T cell fraction (not recorded which). This clonotype originated in a male donor with ankylosing spondylitis or in good health (not recorded which). The chain links TRBV7-8 to TRBJ1-2, with a possible D match to TRBD1 (5 bases). The DNA of the CDR3 is TGTGCCAGCAGCCCGCCGGGGGTTGCGGGGTATGGCTACACCTTC. It translates to CASSPPGVAGYGYTF.